This note documents a single TCR beta chain sequence. Its specificity is unknown. These data belong to a study of shared clonotypes between healthy human individuals. Study findings and constraints: Sampling included only blood; tissue repertoires likely differ. Represented genetic and exposure-history diversity was restricted by having few donors.

Each subset's genomic DNA was shared equally among a number of immunoSEQ plates. The authors sequenced unsorted PBMC DNA on ten immunoSEQ deep assay plates. The repertoire was sequenced with immunoSEQ multiplex PCR; TCRdb's copy has only in-frame clones and lacks some. The sample contains about 470,000 clones, roughly 77% of which appear only once. Material: PBMCs. This TCR derives from a woman between 40 and 55 years old in good health. Some clones in this sample may be carry-over from other donors' samples.

The CDR3 bases are TGCAGCGTTGAAAGCGACAGGAACTACGAGCAGTACTTC. It translates to CSVESDRNYEQYF. The J gene is TRBJ2-7, the V gene TRBV29-1; a weak D match, TRBD1 (6 bases). This CDR3 is built from 13 residues. The V gene lost 2 bases and the J gene lost 3 bases, with 11 bases spanning the gap. The germline V gene has CDR1 SQVTM and CDR2 ANQGSEA.